These 10 T cell receptor beta chains were sequenced from one sample in a study of cytomegalovirus exposure and HLA in healthy donors. The primer mix had 60 Vbeta and 13 Jbeta primers. Some clones are missing from TCRdb's copy, which holds only in-frame ones; the method was immunoSEQ multiplex PCR. This table has around 130,000 clones, about 74% appearing once. The specimen was PBMCs. The source is an older woman in good health and CMV-seronegative.

V usage is TRBV15 and J usage is TRBJ2-5, with 9 nucleotides matching TRBD1. Trimming took 1 base from V and 9 from J; bases not matched to a gene: 18. CDR3 length equals 18 residues. The germline CDR1 and CDR2 sequences are LNHNV and YYDKDF (reference sequence). The CDR3 nucleotides read TGTGCCACCAGCAGAGCCGGGACAGGGTCTAGTCAAATGGTGGCCCAGTACTTC. Its protein product is CATSRAGTGSSQMVAQYF.

V gene TRBV7-2 combines with J gene TRBJ2-7; D unresolved. V lost 3 bases, J lost 3 bases, and 3 bases lay in between. There are 11 residues in the CDR3. The germline V gene encodes CDR1 SGHTA and CDR2 FQGNSA. The CDR3 DNA reads TGTGCCAGCAGCTTTTACTACGAGCAGTACTTC. It encodes CASSFYYEQYF.

In its sample, this clone was seen a few times. This chain connects TRBV14 to TRBJ2-6; D possibly corresponds to TRBD2 (6 bases). Trimming left V 4 bases short and J 4 bases short, with 8 bases between. In germline, CDR1 is SGHDN, CDR2 FVKESK. The CDR3 runs to 14 residues. The CDR3 coding sequence is TGTGCCAGCAGCCGCGGGACCGGGGCCAACGTCCTGACTTTC. It is translated as CASSRGTGANVLTF.

The chain uses TRBV5-6 and TRBJ1-5; possible D gene TRBD1, 5 bases. V was clipped by 3 bases and J by 0 bases, with 16 bases between them. In germline, CDR1 is SGHDT, CDR2 YYEEEE. The length of the CDR3 is 17 residues. The CDR3: CASSYLGGRLSNQPQHF. The CDR3 DNA reads as TGTGCCAGCAGCTACCTCGGGGGGAGACTTAGCAATCAGCCCCAGCATTTT.

The chain is built from TRBV25-1 and TRBJ1-6; 11 nucleotides agree with TRBD1. Germline CDR1 and CDR2: MGHDK and SYGVNS. This CDR3 comprises 14 residues. V lost 6 bases, J lost 6 bases, and 1 base stayed unmatched. The CDR3 loop is CASRGTGGNSPLHF. The CDR3 DNA reads as TGTGCCAGCAGGGGGACAGGGGGTAATTCACCCCTCCACTTT.

V is TRBV18 and J is TRBJ1-5; the match to TRBD1 covers 7 bases. The V and J ends lost 6 bases and 3 bases, in that order; junction bases with no gene match: 8. Germline loops: CDR1 KGHSH, CDR2 LQKENI. CDR3 size: 15 residues. The CDR3 region has the DNA TGTGCCAGCTCCCTGACAGGGACGATCAATCAGCCCCAGCATTTT. It yields the protein CASSLTGTINQPQHF.

The rearrangement uses TRBV10-1 and TRBJ1-2, with a tentative D call TRBD1 (6 bases). Germline lookup yields CDR1 WNHNN and CDR2 SYGVQD (reference sequence). The length of the CDR3 is 15 residues. Trimming left V 6 bases short and J 6 bases short, with 20 bases between. In DNA form, the CDR3 reads TGCGCCAGCAGGGGGAGTATAGTTAAGGGGGATGGCTACACCTTC. This encodes CASRGSIVKGDGYTF.

The chain recombines TRBV29-1 with TRBJ2-1; D gene unclear. The CDR3 covers 12 residues. Deletions cut 1 base from V and 4 bases from J, with 5 bases between. Germline-derived CDR1 and CDR2 are SQVTM and ANQGSEA. CDR3 coding DNA: TGCAGCGTTGAAGTTTCGTACAATGAGCAGTTCTTC. As protein: CSVEVSYNEQFF.

The sample holds a few counts of this clone. CDR3 region: CASSQGPRGTEAFF. The CDR3 bases are TGCGCCAGCAGCCAAGGGCCTCGGGGGACTGAAGCTTTCTTT. The chain has TRBV4-1 and TRBJ1-1; D perhaps matches TRBD1 (5 bases). Germline V gene sequence: CDR1 MGHRA, CDR2 YSYEKL. This CDR3 is 14 amino acids long. Trimming pared 1 base from V and 5 bases from J, leaving 11 bases between.

V usage is TRBV5-1 and J usage is TRBJ2-1; a possible D gene is TRBD1 (6 bases). Germline assignment: CDR1 SGHRS and CDR2 YFSETQ. The V end was cut by 2 bases, the J end by 0 bases, with 9 bases between. CDR3 length: 15 amino acids. In DNA, the CDR3 is TGCGCCAGCAGCTTATCAGGGGTCTCCTACAATGAGCAGTTCTTC. Residues: CASSLSGVSYNEQFF.